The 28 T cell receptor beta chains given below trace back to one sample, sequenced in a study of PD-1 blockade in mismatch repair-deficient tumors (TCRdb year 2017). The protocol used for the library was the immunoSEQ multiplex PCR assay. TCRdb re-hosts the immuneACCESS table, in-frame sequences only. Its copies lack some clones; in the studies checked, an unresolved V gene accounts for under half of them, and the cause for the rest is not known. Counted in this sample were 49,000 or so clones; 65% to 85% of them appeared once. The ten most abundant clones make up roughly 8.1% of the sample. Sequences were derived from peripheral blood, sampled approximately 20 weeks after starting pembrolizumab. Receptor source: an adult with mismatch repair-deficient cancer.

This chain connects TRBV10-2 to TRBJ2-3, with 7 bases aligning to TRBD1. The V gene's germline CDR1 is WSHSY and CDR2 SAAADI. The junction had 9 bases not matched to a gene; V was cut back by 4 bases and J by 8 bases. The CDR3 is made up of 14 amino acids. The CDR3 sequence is CASSAGGASGTQYF. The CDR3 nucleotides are TGCGCCAGCAGTGCAGGGGGAGCTTCCGGTACGCAGTATTTT.

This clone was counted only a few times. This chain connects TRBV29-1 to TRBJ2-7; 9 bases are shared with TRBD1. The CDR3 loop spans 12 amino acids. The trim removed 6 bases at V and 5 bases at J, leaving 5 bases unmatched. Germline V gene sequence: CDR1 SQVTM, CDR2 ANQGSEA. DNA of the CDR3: TGCAGCGTCGGGACAGGGATGGACGAGCAGTACTTC. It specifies CSVGTGMDEQYF.

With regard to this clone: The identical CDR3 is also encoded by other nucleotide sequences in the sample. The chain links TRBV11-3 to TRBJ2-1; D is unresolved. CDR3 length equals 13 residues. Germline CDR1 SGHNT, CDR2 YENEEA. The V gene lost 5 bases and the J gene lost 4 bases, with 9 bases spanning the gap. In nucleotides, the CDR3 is TGTGCCAGCAGCATTAATGTATACAATGAGCAGTTCTTC. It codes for CASSINVYNEQFF.

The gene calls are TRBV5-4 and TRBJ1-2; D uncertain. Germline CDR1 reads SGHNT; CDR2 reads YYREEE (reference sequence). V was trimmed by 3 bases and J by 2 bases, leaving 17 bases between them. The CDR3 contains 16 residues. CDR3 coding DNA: TGTGCCAGCAGCTCTCCCGACCACGGGGAAAACTATGGCTACACCTTC. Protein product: CASSSPDHGENYGYTF.

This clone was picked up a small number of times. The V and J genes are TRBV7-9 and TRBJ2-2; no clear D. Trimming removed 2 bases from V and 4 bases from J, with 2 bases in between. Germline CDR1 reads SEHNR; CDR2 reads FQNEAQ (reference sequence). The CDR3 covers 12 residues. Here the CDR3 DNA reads TGTGCCAGCAGCTTAAGCACCGGGGAGCTGTTTTTT. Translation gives CASSLSTGELFF.

CDR3 DNA sequence: TGTGCCAGCAGCTCCGACAGGTCTACAGGAAACACCATATATTTT. This sequence encodes CASSSDRSTGNTIYF. The chain combines TRBV7-8 with TRBJ1-3; TRBD1 might be the D (6 bases). This CDR3 spans 15 amino acids. CDR1 SGHVS and CDR2 FQNEAQ come from the germline V gene. With 4 bases removed from V and 4 bases from J, the gap between germline ends came to 14 bases.

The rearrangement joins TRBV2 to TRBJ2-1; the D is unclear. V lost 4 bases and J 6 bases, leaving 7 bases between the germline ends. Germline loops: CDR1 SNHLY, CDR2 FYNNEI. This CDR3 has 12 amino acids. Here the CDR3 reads CASSGVVNEQFF. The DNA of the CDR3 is TGTGCCAGCAGTGGTGTGGTCAATGAGCAGTTCTTC. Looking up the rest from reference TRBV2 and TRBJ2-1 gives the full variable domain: EPEVTQTPSHQVTQMGQEVILRCVPISNHLYFYWYRQILGQKVEFLVSFYNNEISEKSEIFDDQFSVERPDGSNFTLKIRSTKLEDSAMYFCASSGVVNEQFFGPGTRLTVL.

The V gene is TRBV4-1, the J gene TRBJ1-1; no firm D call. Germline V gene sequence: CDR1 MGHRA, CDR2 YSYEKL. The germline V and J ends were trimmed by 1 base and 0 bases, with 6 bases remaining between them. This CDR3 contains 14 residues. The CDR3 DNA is TGCGCCAGCAGCCAAGGATTTTTGAACACTGAAGCTTTCTTT. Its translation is CASSQGFLNTEAFF.

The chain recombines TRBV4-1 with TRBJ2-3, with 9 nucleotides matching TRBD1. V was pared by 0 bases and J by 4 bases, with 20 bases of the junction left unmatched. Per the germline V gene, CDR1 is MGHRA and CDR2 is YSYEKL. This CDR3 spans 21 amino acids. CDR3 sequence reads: CASSQERVPGQGSSYADTQYF. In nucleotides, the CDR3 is TGCGCCAGCAGCCAAGAAAGGGTGCCGGGACAGGGAAGTTCGTATGCAGATACGCAGTATTTT.

The CDR3 coding sequence is TGTGCCAGCAGTTCCCTTCTTAGCACAGATACGCAGTATTTT. Amino acid sequence: CASSSLLSTDTQYF. The chain recombines TRBV28 with TRBJ2-3; no clear D. Trimming left V 4 bases short and J 0 bases short, with 8 bases between. This CDR3 spans 14 amino acids. Germline CDR1 and CDR2: MDHEN and SYDVKM.

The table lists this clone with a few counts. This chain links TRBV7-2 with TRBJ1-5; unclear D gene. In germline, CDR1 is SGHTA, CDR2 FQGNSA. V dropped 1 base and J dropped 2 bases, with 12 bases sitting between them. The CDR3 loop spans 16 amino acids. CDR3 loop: CASSLVPVYGNQPQHF. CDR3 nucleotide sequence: TGTGCCAGCAGCTTAGTACCAGTGTACGGCAATCAGCCCCAGCATTTT.

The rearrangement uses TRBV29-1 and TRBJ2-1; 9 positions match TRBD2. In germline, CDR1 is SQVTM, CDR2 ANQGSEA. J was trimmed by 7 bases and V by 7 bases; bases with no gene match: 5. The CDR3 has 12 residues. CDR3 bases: TGCAGCGGGCTAGCGGGAAATAATGAGCAGTTCTTC. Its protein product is CSGLAGNNEQFF.

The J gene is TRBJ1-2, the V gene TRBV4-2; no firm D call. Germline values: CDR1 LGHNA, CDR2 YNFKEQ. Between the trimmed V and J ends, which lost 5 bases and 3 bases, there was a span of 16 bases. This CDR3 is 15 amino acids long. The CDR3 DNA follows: TGTGCCAGCAGCTTGATGGCCGTTAGATACTATGGCTACACCTTC. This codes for CASSLMAVRYYGYTF.

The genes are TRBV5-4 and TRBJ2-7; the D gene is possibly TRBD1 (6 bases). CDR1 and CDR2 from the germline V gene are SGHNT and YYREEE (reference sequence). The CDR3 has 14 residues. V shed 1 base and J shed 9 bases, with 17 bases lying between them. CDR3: CASSLPAWGLGQYF. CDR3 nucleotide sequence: TGTGCCAGCAGCTTGCCGGCCTGGGGGCTTGGGCAGTACTTC.

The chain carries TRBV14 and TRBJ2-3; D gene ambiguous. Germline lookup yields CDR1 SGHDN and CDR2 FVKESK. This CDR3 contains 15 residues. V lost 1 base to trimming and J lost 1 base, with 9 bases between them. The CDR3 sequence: CASSQVMGRTDTQYF. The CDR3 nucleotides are TGTGCCAGCAGCCAAGTCATGGGCCGCACAGATACGCAGTATTTT.

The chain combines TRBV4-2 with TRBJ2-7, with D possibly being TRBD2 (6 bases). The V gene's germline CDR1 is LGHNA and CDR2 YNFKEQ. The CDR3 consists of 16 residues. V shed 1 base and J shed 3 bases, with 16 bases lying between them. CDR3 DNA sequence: TGTGCCAGCAGCCAAGTAGCGCGGGACCCACTCTACGAGCAGTACTTC. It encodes CASSQVARDPLYEQYF.

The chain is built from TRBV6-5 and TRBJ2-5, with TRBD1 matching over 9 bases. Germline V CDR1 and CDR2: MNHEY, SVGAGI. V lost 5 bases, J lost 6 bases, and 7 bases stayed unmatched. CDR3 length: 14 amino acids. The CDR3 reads CASSLTDRGKTQYF. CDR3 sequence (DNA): TGTGCCAGCAGTCTAACGGACAGGGGAAAGACCCAGTACTTC.

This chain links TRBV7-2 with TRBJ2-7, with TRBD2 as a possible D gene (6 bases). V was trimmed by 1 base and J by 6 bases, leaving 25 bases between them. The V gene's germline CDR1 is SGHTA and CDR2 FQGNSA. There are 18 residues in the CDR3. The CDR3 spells CASSLDPPLGAGHTEQYF. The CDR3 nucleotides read TGTGCCAGCAGCTTAGATCCCCCCCTAGGAGCGGGCCATACCGAGCAGTACTTC.

CDR3 in amino acids: CSARDRARNEQFF. The CDR3, as DNA: TGCAGCGCCAGGGACAGGGCCAGGAATGAGCAGTTCTTC. V is TRBV29-1 and J is TRBJ2-1, with 9 bases matching TRBD1. The CDR3 runs to 13 residues. The germline CDR1 and CDR2 sequences are SQVTM and ANQGSEA. The junction had 8 bases not matched to a gene; V was cut back by 7 bases and J by 7 bases.

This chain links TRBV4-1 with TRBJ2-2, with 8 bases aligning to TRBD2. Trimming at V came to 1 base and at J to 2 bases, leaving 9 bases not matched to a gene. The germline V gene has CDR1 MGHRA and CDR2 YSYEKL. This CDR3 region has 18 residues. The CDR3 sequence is CASSQVEFSGTNTGELFF. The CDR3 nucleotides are TGCGCCAGCAGCCAAGTTGAGTTTAGCGGGACTAACACCGGGGAGCTGTTTTTT.

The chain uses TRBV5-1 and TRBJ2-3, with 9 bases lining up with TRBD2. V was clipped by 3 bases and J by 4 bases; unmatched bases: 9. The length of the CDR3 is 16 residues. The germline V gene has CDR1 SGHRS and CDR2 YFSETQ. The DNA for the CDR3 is TGCGCCAGCAGCTCACCGGGACTAGCTGGCGCAGATACGCAGTATTTT. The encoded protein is CASSSPGLAGADTQYF.

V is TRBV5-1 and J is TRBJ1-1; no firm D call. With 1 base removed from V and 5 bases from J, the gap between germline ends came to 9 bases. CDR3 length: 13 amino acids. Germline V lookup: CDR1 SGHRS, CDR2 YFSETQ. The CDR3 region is CASSLQVGTEAFF. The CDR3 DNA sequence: TGCGCCAGCAGCTTGCAGGTTGGAACTGAAGCTTTCTTT.

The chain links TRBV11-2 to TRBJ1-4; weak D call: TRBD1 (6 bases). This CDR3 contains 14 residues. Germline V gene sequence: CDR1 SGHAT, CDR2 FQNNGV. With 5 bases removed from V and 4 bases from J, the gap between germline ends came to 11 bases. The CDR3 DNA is TGTGCCAGCAGCATGAGACAGGATAATGAAAAACTGTTTTTT. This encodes CASSMRQDNEKLFF.

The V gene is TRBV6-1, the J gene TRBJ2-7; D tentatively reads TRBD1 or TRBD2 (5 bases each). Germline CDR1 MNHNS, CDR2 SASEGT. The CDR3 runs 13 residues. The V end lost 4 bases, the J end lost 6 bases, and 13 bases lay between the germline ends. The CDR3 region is CASSVGVIGEQYF. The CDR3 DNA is TGTGCCAGCAGTGTGGGGGTCATCGGCGAGCAGTACTTC.

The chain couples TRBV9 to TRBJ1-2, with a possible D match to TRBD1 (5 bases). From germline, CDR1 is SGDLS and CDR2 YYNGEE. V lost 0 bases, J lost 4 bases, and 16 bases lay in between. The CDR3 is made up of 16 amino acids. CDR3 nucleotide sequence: TGTGCCAGCAGCGTAGGGGTCAGGGACCGCTCCTATGGCTACACCTTC. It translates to CASSVGVRDRSYGYTF. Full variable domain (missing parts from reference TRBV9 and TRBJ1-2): DSGVTQTPKHLITATGQRVTLRCSPRSGDLSVYWYQQSLDQGLQFLIQYYNGEERAKGNILERFSAQQFPDLHSELNLSSLELGDSALYFCASSVGVRDRSYGYTFGSGTRLTVV.

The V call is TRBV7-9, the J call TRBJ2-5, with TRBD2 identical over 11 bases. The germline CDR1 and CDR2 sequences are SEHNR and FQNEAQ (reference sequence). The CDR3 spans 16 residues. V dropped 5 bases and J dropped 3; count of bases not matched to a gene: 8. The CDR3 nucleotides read TGTGCCAGCAGCGGAACGGGACTAGCGGACGAAGAGACCCAGTACTTC. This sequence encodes CASSGTGLADEETQYF. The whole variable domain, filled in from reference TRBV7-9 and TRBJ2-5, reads DTGVSQNPRHKITKRGQNVTFRCDPISEHNRLYWYRQTLGQGPEFLTYFQNEAQLEKSRLLSDRFSAERPKGSFSTLEIQRTEQGDSAMYLCASSGTGLADEETQYFGPGTRLLVL.

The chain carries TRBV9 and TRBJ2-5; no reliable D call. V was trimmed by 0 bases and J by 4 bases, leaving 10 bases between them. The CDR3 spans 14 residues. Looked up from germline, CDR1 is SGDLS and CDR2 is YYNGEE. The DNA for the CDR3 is TGTGCCAGCAGCGTAGATAGTTCCCGAGAGACCCAGTACTTC. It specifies CASSVDSSRETQYF.

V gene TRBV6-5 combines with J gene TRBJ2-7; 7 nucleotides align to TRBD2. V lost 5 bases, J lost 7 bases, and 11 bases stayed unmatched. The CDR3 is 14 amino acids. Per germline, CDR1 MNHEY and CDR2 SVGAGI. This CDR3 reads CASSKGLVLGEQYF. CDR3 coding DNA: TGTGCCAGCAGTAAAGGACTAGTTCTTGGAGAGCAGTACTTC.